This T cell receptor (beta chain) appears in the sequencing data of a study of CD8 T cells in Susac syndrome (dated by TCRdb to about 2019). Regarding the study in general: Whether CD8+ T cell activation and differentiation in Susac syndrome was antigen driven was tested using repertoire sequencing. Overall study outcomes, separate from this receptor: The number of individuals in the TCR sequencing and HLA analysis was recognized as being relatively small.

The junction shows trimming of 6 bases on V and 0 bases on J, plus 9 bases between the germline ends. Sequences SNHLY (CDR1) and FYNNEI (CDR2) are obtained from the germline V gene. The CDR3 spans 14 residues, from the cysteine through the phenylalanine. Left in the record is the CDR3 DNA by itself, 42 bases read in frame from the first base. Peripheral blood CD8+ and CD4+ T cells from healthy donors, Susac syndrome patients and multiple sclerosis patients were profiled using high-throughput TCR beta sequencing. Treatment-naive patients with stable or active relapsing-remitting disease fulfilling revised McDonald criteria were used as multiple sclerosis controls. Bulk CD8+ and CD4+ T cells were purified by magnetic negative isolation, while CD8+ TEMRA cells were enriched using FACS. Blood was collected in EDTA tubes and processed within 24 hours, with PBMCs isolated through density gradient centrifugation. PBMCs intended for TCR sequencing were frozen in liquid nitrogen and were later thawed in a 37 degrees C water bath. The sorted or isolated CD4+, CD8+ and CD8+ TEMRA cells had a purity of 90% or higher.

With regard to this clonotype: Its antigen is currently not known. No much larger clone exists at a distance of one base, and base qualities are not known.

RNA was extracted using the RNeasy kit, and roughly 0.5 to 1 microgram was reverse transcribed with random hexamers. TCR beta CDR3 regions were amplified with the immunoSEQ multiplex PCR assay covering 54 Vbeta and 13 Jbeta segments. Bias from PCR amplification was corrected by using a synthetic template baseline for primer optimization and for computational correction. As for the original processing: Reads were annotated to V, D and J genes per IMGT and analyzed with immunoSEQ Analyzer, keeping only productive sequences. Clonality was computed as one minus Shannon entropy normalized by log2 of the number of productive unique sequences. Public and private clones were assessed among the 100 most prevalent clones of each patient and control. Clones were defined as Susac-specific if absent from the healthy and MS cohorts, from approximately 1,100 published viral clones and from other ImmuneACCESS disease sequences. Using fastp trimming at Q25 and MiXCR clonotype assembly, TCRdb reanalyzed the public sequencing data and kept in-frame beta chains. Under each unique CDR3 protein, matching rows form one entry showing the most common genes and DNA. TCRdb's processing, not the authors', yielded these V and J calls. Counted in this sample were about 170,000 distinct CDR3 sequences; under 95% of them appeared once. Approximately 0.094% of the sample belongs to the ten largest clones.

Sequencing was done on a sample of CD4+ T cells from PBMCs. The rearrangement combines TRBV2 with TRBJ1-5, with TRBD1 tentatively as D gene (5 bases match). The sequence was obtained from a human donor with multiple sclerosis. The nucleotide sequence reads as follows: TGTGCCAGCAGGGCCGACAGTAGCAATCAGCCCCAGCATTTT. Protein translation: CASRADSSNQPQHF.